This entry lists 23 T cell receptor beta chains sequenced from one sample in a study of T-cell reconstitution after alpha-beta-depleted transplantation in children. Preparation of the TCRbeta library was carried out with unique molecular identifiers. TCRdb re-derived calls from the PCR reads in MiXCR, one entry per CDR3 protein. This repertoire shows hundreds of thousands of distinct CDR3 sequences, approximately 22% found once; its top ten account for roughly 15%. Here the sequenced sample was PBMCs, mostly from graft donor cells, taken 360 days after TCRalphabeta/CD19-depleted stem cell transplant. The receptors shown here come from a boy younger than two who had a stem cell transplant for acute myeloid leukemia, so the T cells may come from the graft donor.

This sequence joins TRBV20-1 and TRBJ1-1; the D is unclear. The ends were cut back, 2 bases at V and 0 bases at J, with 13 bases in the middle. This CDR3 has 15 residues. CDR1 DFQATT and CDR2 SNEGSKA come from the germline V gene (reference sequence). CDR3 sequence: CSARPILVLNTEAFF. The DNA of the CDR3 is TGCAGTGCTAGACCTATCCTCGTCCTGAACACTGAAGCTTTCTTT.

This clonotype appeared a single time. This rearrangement joins TRBV4-1 to TRBJ1-3; tentative D call: TRBD1 (5 bases). The CDR3 has 16 amino acids. Trimming took 0 bases from V and 0 from J, leaving 9 bases between them. Germline V gene sequence: CDR1 MGHRA, CDR2 YSYEKL. CDR3 loop: CASSQDRGSSGNTIYF. CDR3 nucleotide sequence: TGCGCCAGCAGCCAAGATCGGGGCAGCTCTGGAAACACCATATATTTT.

The chain links TRBV20-1 to TRBJ2-3, with no clear D. The ends were cut back, 8 bases at V and 2 bases at J, with 14 bases in the middle. This CDR3 is built from 13 residues. Germline CDR1 is DFQATT and CDR2 is SNEGSKA (reference sequence). CDR3 residues: CSSRLRNTDTQYF. CDR3 coding DNA: TGCAGTTCCCGACTCAGGAACACAGATACGCAGTATTTT.

This CDR3 is CAISERGGLGTEAFF. CDR3 DNA: TGTGCCATCAGTGAGCGAGGGGGCTTGGGCACTGAAGCTTTCTTT. V and J are TRBV10-3 and TRBJ1-1; the match to TRBD1 covers 7 bases. Germline lookup yields CDR1 ENHRY and CDR2 SYGVKD. Germline trimming cut 2 bases from V and 4 bases from J; bases unmatched to any gene: 7. The CDR3 consists of 15 residues.

The rearrangement uses TRBV3-1 and TRBJ2-7; perhaps TRBD1 as D (5 bases). The V end lost 10 bases, the J end lost 7 bases, and 23 bases lay between the germline ends. This CDR3 is built from 14 residues. CDR1 and CDR2 from the germline V gene are LGHDT and YNNKEL (reference sequence). The CDR3 sequence is CANSLGRAPREQYF. The CDR3 region has the DNA TGTGCCAACTCCCTAGGCAGGGCTCCTAGGGAGCAGTACTTC.

This clonotype was counted at least ten times. The rearrangement joins TRBV5-5 to TRBJ2-3; no firm D call. The CDR3 length is 12 residues. Germline CDR1 SGHKS, CDR2 YYEKEE (reference sequence). V was cut by 5 bases and J by 6 bases, with 10 bases left in between. Here the CDR3 reads CASRTEGDTQYF. In DNA, the CDR3 is TGTGCCAGCAGGACCGAAGGGGATACGCAGTATTTT.

This clonotype occurred many times. The chain employs TRBV12-3 or TRBV12-4 and TRBJ2-1; either TRBD1 or TRBD2 may supply D (5 bases each). The CDR3 runs 13 residues. V lost 7 bases, J lost 4 bases, and 11 bases lay in between. The chain's CDR3 is CASTTWGYNEQFF. The CDR3 DNA reads TGTGCCAGCACGACATGGGGGTACAATGAGCAGTTCTTC.

This clonotype was detected only a few times. The chain employs TRBV20-1 and TRBJ2-7; maybe TRBD1 (6 bases). Between the trimmed V and J ends, which lost 3 bases and 2 bases, there was a span of 14 bases. This CDR3 is 14 amino acids long. Germline-derived CDR1 and CDR2 are DFQATT and SNEGSKA (reference sequence). The CDR3, as DNA: TGCAGTGCTAGGCCCCTGGGGGACACCTACGAGCAGTACTTC. It is translated as CSARPLGDTYEQYF.

This clonotype has more than one count but fewer than ten. This chain links TRBV20-1 with TRBJ2-1; D gene uncertain. The V end lost 0 bases, the J end lost 9 bases, and 12 bases lay between the germline ends. The CDR3 covers 13 residues. From germline, CDR1 is DFQATT and CDR2 SNEGSKA (reference sequence). The CDR3, as DNA: TGCAGTGCTAGAGACAACCAGTTTGGTGAGCAGTTCTTC. Translated, it gives CSARDNQFGEQFF.

This clonotype was counted between two and nine times. The gene calls are TRBV4-3 and TRBJ2-1; D may match TRBD1 or TRBD2 (6 bases each). The CDR3 covers 15 residues. V dropped 5 bases and J dropped 1 base, with 12 bases sitting between them. Germline CDR1 LGHNA, CDR2 YSLEER. The CDR3 region is CASSGPGASYNEQFF. The CDR3 DNA follows: TGCGCCAGCAGCGGTCCGGGGGCGTCCTACAATGAGCAGTTCTTC.

The rearrangement uses TRBV3-1 and TRBJ2-1; no clear D. V lost 1 base and J lost 9, with 10 bases in between. Germline V lookup: CDR1 LGHDT, CDR2 YNNKEL (reference sequence). This CDR3 has 13 residues. The CDR3 region is CASSQVGSAEQFF. The CDR3 DNA is TGTGCCAGCAGCCAAGTGGGCAGCGCTGAGCAGTTCTTC.

Only a few counts were recorded for this clonotype. The V and J genes are TRBV28 and TRBJ1-2; 7 bases align to TRBD1. The CDR3 covers 15 residues. V gave up 1 base and J gave up 2 bases; unmatched junction bases: 4. Germline V gene sequence: CDR1 MDHEN, CDR2 SYDVKM. The CDR3 region is CASSLLDRPNYGYTF. The CDR3 nucleotides are TGTGCCAGCAGTTTATTGGACAGGCCCAACTATGGCTACACCTTC.

At least ten counts were recorded for this clonotype. The junction departs from germline at one end; a sequencing error may be responsible. The chain has TRBV4-3 and TRBJ1-1, with D possibly matching TRBD1 (6 bases). CDR1 is LGHNA, CDR2 YSLEER, per germline. The CDR3 has 13 amino acids. CDR3 in amino acids: CASSQTGNTEAFF. CDR3 sequence (DNA): TGTGCCAGCTCACAGACAGGGAACACTGAAGCTTTCTTT.

The genes are TRBV15 and TRBJ1-2; 7 nucleotides line up with TRBD1. This CDR3 is built from 14 residues. The J segment lost 8 bases and the V segment lost 0 bases, leaving 6 bases of the junction unmatched. Germline loops: CDR1 LNHNV, CDR2 YYDKDF (reference sequence). CDR3 in amino acids: CATSRDLQGQGYTF. CDR3 DNA sequence: TGTGCCACCAGCAGAGATCTACAGGGGCAAGGCTACACCTTC. The full variable domain, completed using reference TRBV15 and TRBJ1-2, is DAMVIQNPRYQVTQFGKPVTLSCSQTLNHNVMYWYQQKSSQAPKLLFHYYDKDFNNEADTPDNFQSRRPNTSFCFLDIRSPGLGDTAMYLCATSRDLQGQGYTFGSGTRLTVV.

The chain carries TRBV11-3 and TRBJ2-1; TRBD2 might be the D (6 bases). With 5 bases removed from V and 3 bases from J, the gap between germline ends came to 14 bases. Germline V lookup: CDR1 SGHNT, CDR2 YENEEA. The CDR3 length is 15 residues. The CDR3 nucleotides are TGTGCCAGCAGCCCGCCGGGTAGCGGCTACAATGAGCAGTTCTTC. This encodes CASSPPGSGYNEQFF.

Ten or more counts support this clonotype. The chain links TRBV9 to TRBJ2-5, with TRBD1 matching over 9 bases. The germline V gene has CDR1 SGDLS and CDR2 YYNGEE. The junction had 17 bases not matched to a gene; V was cut back by 0 bases and J by 2 bases. The length of the CDR3 is 20 residues. The CDR3 here is CASSVALAGQGPTEQETQYF. In DNA form, the CDR3 reads TGTGCCAGCAGCGTAGCTCTGGCGGGACAGGGTCCTACAGAGCAAGAGACCCAGTACTTC. Together with reference TRBV9 and TRBJ2-5, the CDR3 gives the full variable domain: DSGVTQTPKHLITATGQRVTLRCSPRSGDLSVYWYQQSLDQGLQFLIQYYNGEERAKGNILERFSAQQFPDLHSELNLSSLELGDSALYFCASSVALAGQGPTEQETQYFGPGTRLLVL.

The chain employs TRBV6-4 and TRBJ2-6; 9 bases align to TRBD1. From germline, CDR1 is MRHNA and CDR2 SNTAGT. The CDR3 covers 19 residues. Trimming at V came to 6 bases and at J to 0 bases, leaving 12 bases not matched to a gene. In DNA, the CDR3 is TGTGCCAGCAGCGACGCCTTGGGACAGGGACCCTCTGGGGCCAACGTCCTGACTTTC. The encoded protein is CASSDALGQGPSGANVLTF.

The chain combines TRBV6-5 with TRBJ1-1; D is undetermined. Germline CDR1 reads MNHEY; CDR2 reads SVGAGI. This CDR3 has 14 residues. Deletions cut 2 bases from V and 1 base from J, with 8 bases between. This chain's CDR3 is CASSYQFGNTEAFF. The CDR3 DNA sequence: TGTGCCAGCAGTTACCAATTTGGGAACACTGAAGCTTTCTTT.

The chain has TRBV4-1 and TRBJ2-2; D may be TRBD2 (5 bases). The CDR3 runs to 16 residues. Trimming shortened V by 4 bases and J by 0 bases, and 12 bases separated the two germline ends. Looked up from germline, CDR1 is MGHRA and CDR2 is YSYEKL. The CDR3 bases are TGCGCCAGCAGCCCTTGGGGAGACGCGAACACCGGGGAGCTGTTTTTT. Encoded protein: CASSPWGDANTGELFF.

This clonotype was seen more than once but under ten times. The chain uses TRBV29-1 and TRBJ2-5; D might be TRBD1 (5 bases). The CDR3 consists of 12 residues. With 4 bases removed from V and 7 bases from J, the gap between germline ends came to 13 bases. CDR1 and CDR2 from the germline V gene are SQVTM and ANQGSEA. CDR3 amino acids: CSVAGPLTTQYF. The CDR3 bases are TGCAGCGTTGCAGGGCCCCTAACGACCCAGTACTTC.

This clonotype was recorded many times. The gene calls are TRBV20-1 and TRBJ2-3, with a possible D match to TRBD1 (5 bases). Germline assignment: CDR1 DFQATT and CDR2 SNEGSKA (reference sequence). The CDR3 is 13 amino acids. V lost 7 bases, J lost 2 bases, and 13 bases lay in between. The CDR3 bases are TGCAGTGTTTTCATAGGGGACACAGATACGCAGTATTTT. Protein: CSVFIGDTDTQYF.

The table lists this clonotype with many counts. V gene TRBV5-1 combines with J gene TRBJ1-5, with D possibly matching TRBD1 (6 bases). The CDR3 consists of 15 residues. Germline V CDR1 and CDR2: SGHRS, YFSETQ. The V gene lost 4 bases and the J gene lost 2 bases, with 13 bases spanning the gap. The CDR3 loop reads CASSLEGQRNQPQHF. CDR3 sequence (DNA): TGCGCCAGCAGCCTGGAAGGACAGCGCAATCAGCCCCAGCATTTT.

This clonotype was seen at least ten times. The genes are TRBV28 and TRBJ2-7; 7 bases align to TRBD1. The ends lost 7 bases at V and 6 bases at J; junction bases unmatched: 3. The CDR3 consists of 11 residues. From germline, CDR1 is MDHEN and CDR2 SYDVKM. The CDR3 DNA reads as TGTGCCAGCACCTCAGGGGGCGAGCAGTACGTC. Residues: CASTSGGEQYV.